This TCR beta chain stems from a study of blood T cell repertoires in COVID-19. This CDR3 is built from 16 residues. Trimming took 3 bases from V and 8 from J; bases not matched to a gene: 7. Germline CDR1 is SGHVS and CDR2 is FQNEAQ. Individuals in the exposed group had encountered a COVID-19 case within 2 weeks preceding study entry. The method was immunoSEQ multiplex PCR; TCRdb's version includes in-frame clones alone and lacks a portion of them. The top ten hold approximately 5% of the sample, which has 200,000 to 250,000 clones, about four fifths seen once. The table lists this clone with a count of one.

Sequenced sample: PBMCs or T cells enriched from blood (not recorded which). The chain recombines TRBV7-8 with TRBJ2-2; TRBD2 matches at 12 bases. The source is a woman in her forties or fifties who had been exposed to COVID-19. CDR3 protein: CASSLASGGALGELFF. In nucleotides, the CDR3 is TGTGCCAGCAGCTTGGCTAGCGGGGGGGCTCTAGGGGAGCTGTTTTTT. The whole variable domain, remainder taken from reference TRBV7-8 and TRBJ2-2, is GAGVSQSPRYKVAKRGQDVALRCDPISGHVSLFWYQQALGQGPEFLTYFQNEAQLDKSGLPSDRFFAERPEGSVSTLKIQRTQQEDSAVYLCASSLASGGALGELFFGEGSRLTVL.